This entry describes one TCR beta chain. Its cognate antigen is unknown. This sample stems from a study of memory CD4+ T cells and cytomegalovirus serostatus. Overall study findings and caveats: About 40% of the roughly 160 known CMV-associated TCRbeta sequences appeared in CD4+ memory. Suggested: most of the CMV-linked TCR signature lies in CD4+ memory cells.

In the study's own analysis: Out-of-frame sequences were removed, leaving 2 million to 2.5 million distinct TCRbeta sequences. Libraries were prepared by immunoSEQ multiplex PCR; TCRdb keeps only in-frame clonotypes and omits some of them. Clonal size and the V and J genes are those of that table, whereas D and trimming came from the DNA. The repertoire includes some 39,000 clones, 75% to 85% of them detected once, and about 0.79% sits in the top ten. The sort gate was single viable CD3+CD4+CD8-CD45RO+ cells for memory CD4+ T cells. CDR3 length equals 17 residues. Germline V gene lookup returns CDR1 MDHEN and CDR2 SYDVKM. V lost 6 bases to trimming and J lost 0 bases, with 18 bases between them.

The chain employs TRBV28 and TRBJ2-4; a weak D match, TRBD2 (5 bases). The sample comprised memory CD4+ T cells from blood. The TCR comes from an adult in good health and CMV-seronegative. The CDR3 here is CASRETEGILAKNIQYF. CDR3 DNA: TGTGCCAGCAGGGAAACCGAGGGAATCCTAGCCAAAAACATTCAGTACTTC. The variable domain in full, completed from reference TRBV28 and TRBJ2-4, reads DVKVTQSSRYLVKRTGEKVFLECVQDMDHENMFWYRQDPGLGLRLIYFSYDVKMKEKGDIPEGYSVSREKKERFSLILESASTNQTSMYLCASRETEGILAKNIQYFGAGTRLSVL.